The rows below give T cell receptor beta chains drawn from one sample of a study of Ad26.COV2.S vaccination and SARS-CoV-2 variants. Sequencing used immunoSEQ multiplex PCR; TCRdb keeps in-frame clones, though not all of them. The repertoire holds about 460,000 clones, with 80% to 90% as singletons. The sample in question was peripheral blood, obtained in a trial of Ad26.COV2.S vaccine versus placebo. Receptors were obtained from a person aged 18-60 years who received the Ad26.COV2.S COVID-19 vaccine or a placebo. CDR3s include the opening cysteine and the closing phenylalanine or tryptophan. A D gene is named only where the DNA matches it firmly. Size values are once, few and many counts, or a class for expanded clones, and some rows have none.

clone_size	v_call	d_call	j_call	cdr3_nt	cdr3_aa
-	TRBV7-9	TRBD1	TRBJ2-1	TGTGCCAGCAGCCCGCCGCCCGGGACAGGGGACCACAATGAGCAGTTCTTC	CASSPPPGTGDHNEQFF
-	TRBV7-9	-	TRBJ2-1	TGTGCCAGCAGCTTAGGGGCAGGGCACGTTAATGAGCAGTTCTTC	CASSLGAGHVNEQFF
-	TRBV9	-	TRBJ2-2	TGTGCCAGCAGCGTAGAGGTCGGGGCGATAAACACCGGGGAGCTGTTTTTT	CASSVEVGAINTGELFF
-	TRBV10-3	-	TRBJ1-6	TGTGCCATCAGTAGGGGGGGCTCGTGGAATTCACCCCTCCACTTT	CAISRGGSWNSPLHF
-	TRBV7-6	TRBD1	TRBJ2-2	TGTGCCAGCAGCTTGACAGGGGTGGAGGGGGAGCTGTTTTTT	CASSLTGVEGELFF
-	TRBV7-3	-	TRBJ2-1	TGTGCCAGCAGCTTAGGGGGAGAGAAGCACAATGAGCAGTTCTTC	CASSLGGEKHNEQFF
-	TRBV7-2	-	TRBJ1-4	TGTGCCAGCAGCCCAAGACAGGAGGGTAATGAAAAACTGTTTTTT	CASSPRQEGNEKLFF
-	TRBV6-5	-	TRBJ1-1	TGTGCCAGCAGTTACGGCTCGCGTTACACTGAAGCTTTCTTT	CASSYGSRYTEAFF
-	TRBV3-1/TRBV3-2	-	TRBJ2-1	TGTGCCAGCAGCCAAGTTGAGGGGGATGAGCAGTTCTTC	CASSQVEGDEQFF
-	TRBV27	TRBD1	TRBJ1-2	TGTGCCAGCAGTCCTCAGGGACAGTTAATCTATGGCTACACCTTC	CASSPQGQLIYGYTF
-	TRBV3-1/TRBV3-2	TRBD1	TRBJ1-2	TGTGCCAGCAGAAATCAGGGGGCACAAGGCTACACCTTC	CASRNQGAQGYTF
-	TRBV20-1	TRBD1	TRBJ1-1	TGCAGTGCTAGTTTCGACAGGGGCTTCTCCCACCCCCGCACTGAAGCTTTCTTT	CSASFDRGFSHPRTEAFF
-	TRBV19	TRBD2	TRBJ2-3	TGTGCCAGTAGTGGACTAGCGGGAGTTGCAGATACGCAGTATTTT	CASSGLAGVADTQYF
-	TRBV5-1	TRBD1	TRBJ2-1	TGCGCCAGCAGCTTACAGGGGGCTATTTACAATGAGCAGTTCTTC	CASSLQGAIYNEQFF
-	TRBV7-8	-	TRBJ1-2	TGTGCCAGCAGCTTACACCCGACATCTGGCAGGGGAGCTAACTATGGCTACACCTTC	CASSLHPTSGRGANYGYTF
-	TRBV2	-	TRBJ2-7	TGTGCCGGCGACCCCATAACCTACGAGCAGTACTTC	CAGDPITYEQYF
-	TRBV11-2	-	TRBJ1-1	TGTGCCAGCAGCGCCAGACAGCTGAACACTGAAGCTTTCTTT	CASSARQLNTEAFF
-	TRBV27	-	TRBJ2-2	TGTGCCAGCAGTTTCCAGGGATGGACCGGGGAGCTGTTTTTT	CASSFQGWTGELFF
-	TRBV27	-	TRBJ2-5	TGTGCCAGCAGTTTTCAGGGAAAAGAGACCCAGTACTTC	CASSFQGKETQYF
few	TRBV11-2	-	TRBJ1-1	TGTGCCAGCAGCCGAGACATAAACACTGAAGCTTTCTTT	CASSRDINTEAFF
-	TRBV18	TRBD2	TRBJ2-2	TGTGCCAGCTCACTGCTTAGCGGGAGCCCCCTGATCGGGGAGCTGTTTTTT	CASSLLSGSPLIGELFF
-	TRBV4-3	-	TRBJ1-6	TGCGCCAGCAGCCAACACAGGTTTGAGTCACCCCTCCACTTT	CASSQHRFESPLHF